These 5 T cell receptor beta chains were sequenced from one sample in a study of blood T cell repertoires in COVID-19. Here immunoSEQ multiplex PCR was the method, and the copy in TCRdb shows in-frame clones only, minus some. Among fewer than 350,000 clones listed, roughly nine tenths were seen once. Material for sequencing was peripheral blood. The source of these receptors is a woman aged 30 to 39 with COVID-19, enrolled during active disease.

This clone has only one observation. V usage is TRBV14 and J usage is TRBJ1-4; D is uncertain. Trimming removed 1 base from V and 10 bases from J, with 16 bases in between. CDR1 and CDR2 from the germline V gene are SGHDN and FVKESK. The CDR3 has 15 residues. The CDR3 protein is CASSQVITGMGKLFF. The CDR3 DNA is TGTGCCAGCAGCCAAGTTATTACGGGTATGGGAAAACTGTTTTTT.

The rearrangement links TRBV19 to TRBJ2-1; TRBD2 matches at 12 bases. With 5 bases clipped from V and 7 bases from J, the junction kept 3 bases outside the gene matches. CDR3 length equals 14 residues. Germline loops: CDR1 LNHDA, CDR2 SQIVND (reference sequence). This CDR3 is CASSLTSGGNEQFF. For the CDR3, the DNA is TGTGCCAGTAGTTTGACTAGCGGGGGTAATGAGCAGTTCTTC.

The gene calls are TRBV9 and TRBJ1-6, with a tentative D call TRBD1 (6 bases). Per germline, CDR1 SGDLS and CDR2 YYNGEE. The CDR3 runs 15 residues. Between the trimmed V and J ends, which lost 3 bases and 6 bases, there was a span of 13 bases. As DNA, the CDR3 is TGTGCCAGCAGCGCGGAGACAGGCGGTAATTCACCCCTCCACTTT. Translating it yields CASSAETGGNSPLHF.

The V gene is TRBV5-1, the J gene TRBJ2-5; 7 nucleotides line up with TRBD1. Germline V gene sequence: CDR1 SGHRS, CDR2 YFSETQ. CDR3 length: 16 residues. Losses at the gene ends were 4 bases for V and 0 bases for J; bases not matched to a gene: 9. DNA of the CDR3: TGCGCCAGCAGCATCGGACAGGTTTGGTACCAAGAGACCCAGTACTTC. It yields the protein CASSIGQVWYQETQYF.

Regarding this clone: At the DNA level, this CDR3 is encoded by other sequences in the same sample as well. This chain joins TRBV27 and TRBJ2-7, with 7 bases aligning to TRBD1. After removal of 4 bases from V and 2 bases from J, the junction contained 5 bases not matched to a gene. The CDR3 covers 14 residues. Germline lookup yields CDR1 MNHEY and CDR2 SMNVEV (reference sequence). CDR3 nucleotide sequence: TGTGCCAGCAGTTGGGGTCAGGGGGCCTACGAGCAGTACTTC. It specifies CASSWGQGAYEQYF.